These T cell receptor beta chains were read from a single sample in a study of blood T cells in healthy people across ages. TCRdb ran MiXCR on the 5' RACE reads and lists one entry per CDR3 protein. Found here are 790,000 or so distinct CDR3 sequences, around 45% of them singletons; the top ten hold roughly 20%. Material: blood. Receptors originate from an older man in good health. CDR3s include the opening cysteine and the closing phenylalanine or tryptophan. The D gene is left open where the match is weak. Part of the rows lack a size; the others show once, few, many or a class for expanded clones.

size: .
J: TRBJ1-4
V: TRBV18
D: .
DNA: TGTGCCAGCTCACCAAGTTCGTCAAGACAACTGTTTTTT
CDR3: CASSPSSSRQLFF

size: few
J: TRBJ2-3
V: TRBV7-3
D: .
DNA: TGTGCCAGCAGCTCCACCACCCCAGATACGCAGTATTTT
CDR3: CASSSTTPDTQYF

size: .
J: TRBJ2-1
V: TRBV3-1
D: TRBD2
DNA: TGTGCCAGCAGCCAAGATCCTAGCGGTAGCTCCTACAATGAGCAGTTCTTC
CDR3: CASSQDPSGSSYNEQFF

size: .
J: TRBJ2-5
V: TRBV29-1
D: TRBD2
DNA: TGCAGCTCACTAGCGGGGGGGACCCAGTACTTC
CDR3: CSSLAGGTQYF

size: .
J: TRBJ2-7
V: TRBV20-1
D: TRBD2
DNA: TGCAGTGCTAGAGATCCTAGCGGGAGCCCCAACGAGCAGTACTTC
CDR3: CSARDPSGSPNEQYF

size: few
J: TRBJ2-5
V: TRBV20-1
D: TRBD1
DNA: TGCAGTGCTAGAAGCGACAGGGGGGACCACTACAATGAGCAGTACTTC
CDR3: CSARSDRGDHYNEQYF

size: .
J: TRBJ2-1
V: TRBV20-1
D: .
DNA: TGCGGTGCGCCGGGCCCCAATGAGCAGTTCTTC
CDR3: CGAPGPNEQFF

size: once
J: TRBJ2-7
V: TRBV27
D: .
DNA: TGTGCCAGCAGTTGGGCGGTAGAAGGGACCCACGAGCAGTACTTC
CDR3: CASSWAVEGTHEQYF

size: many
J: TRBJ2-4
V: TRBV7-2
D: TRBD1
DNA: TGTGCCAGCAGCCAGCAGGGGGCAGATGCTTCCATTCAGTACTTC
CDR3: CASSQQGADASIQYF

size: few
J: TRBJ2-1
V: TRBV20-1
D: TRBD2
DNA: TGCAGTGCCGTAGCGGGAGGGTTCTACAATGAGCAGTTCTTC
CDR3: CSAVAGGFYNEQFF

size: few
J: TRBJ2-7
V: TRBV7-2
D: .
DNA: TGTGCCAGCAGCTTAACGGGCGACTATCTCTACGAGCAGTACTTC
CDR3: CASSLTGDYLYEQYF

size: few
J: TRBJ1-1
V: TRBV28
D: .
DNA: TGTGCCAGCAGTTCAGGGGAGCCTGAAGCTTTCTTT
CDR3: CASSSGEPEAFF

size: .
J: TRBJ2-2
V: TRBV3-1
D: .
DNA: TGTGCCAGCAGCCAAGGGCTGGGCACCGGGGAGCTGTTTTTT
CDR3: CASSQGLGTGELFF

size: few
J: TRBJ1-5
V: TRBV7-9
D: .
DNA: TGTGCCAGCAGCTTACAGGGTGTCCAGCCCCAGCATTTT
CDR3: CASSLQGVQPQHF

size: .
J: TRBJ1-5
V: TRBV20-1
D: TRBD1
DNA: TGCAGTGCTAGAGTGAGAGGGGGCGGAGGTCAGCCCCAGCATTTT
CDR3: CSARVRGGGGQPQHF

size: many
J: TRBJ2-5
V: TRBV4-1
D: .
DNA: TGCGCCAGCAGCCCGGAGGACTCCCCGAGGGAGACCCAGTACTTC
CDR3: CASSPEDSPRETQYF

size: .
J: TRBJ2-7
V: TRBV6-5
D: TRBD1
DNA: TGTGCCAGCAGCCTACAGGGGGGCTACAATGAGCAGTACTTC
CDR3: CASSLQGGYNEQYF

size: .
J: TRBJ2-1
V: TRBV20-1
D: TRBD2
DNA: TGCAGTGGAATCGATCTAGCGGGGGTTAACAATGAGCAGTTCTTC
CDR3: CSGIDLAGVNNEQFF

size: .
J: TRBJ2-2
V: TRBV5-5
D: .
DNA: TGTGCCAGCAGCTCGGGGGACATCACCGGGGAGCTGTTTTTT
CDR3: CASSSGDITGELFF

size: few
J: TRBJ1-4
V: TRBV29-1
D: TRBD1
DNA: TGCAGCGTCAGATCGACAGGGCCAACTAATGAAAAACTGTTTTTT
CDR3: CSVRSTGPTNEKLFF

size: few
J: TRBJ1-4
V: TRBV25-1
D: .
DNA: TGTGCCAGCAGTGAATACAGGGGACCCGAAACAACTAATGAAAAACTGTTTTTT
CDR3: CASSEYRGPETTNEKLFF

size: once
J: TRBJ2-5
V: TRBV4-2
D: TRBD2
DNA: TGTGCCAGCAGCCAAGAACAACTAGCGGGAGATGGAGAGACCCAGTACTTC
CDR3: CASSQEQLAGDGETQYF

size: .
J: TRBJ2-5
V: TRBV25-1
D: .
DNA: TGTGCCAGCAGTGGGCAGGGTCACGAAGAGACCCAGTACTTC
CDR3: CASSGQGHEETQYF

size: .
J: TRBJ2-2
V: TRBV7-2
D: .
DNA: TGTGCCAGCAGCGCCCGGAGAGGTGGGACCGGGGAGCTGTTTTTT
CDR3: CASSARRGGTGELFF

size: few
J: TRBJ2-1
V: TRBV7-2
D: TRBD2
DNA: TGTGCCAGCAGCTCATCTACTAGCGGCTCTTACAATGAGCAGTTCTTC
CDR3: CASSSSTSGSYNEQFF

size: many
J: TRBJ2-1
V: TRBV20-1
D: .
DNA: TGCAGTGCTCAGTGGGGGAGCTCCTACAATGAGCAGTTCTTC
CDR3: CSAQWGSSYNEQFF

size: .
J: TRBJ2-1
V: TRBV28
D: TRBD1
DNA: TGTGCCAGCAGTGTACCGGGACAGGGGCTCAATGAGCAGTTCTTC
CDR3: CASSVPGQGLNEQFF

size: .
J: TRBJ2-3
V: TRBV29-1
D: .
DNA: TGCAGCGTCCATGGGGAGGATACGCAGTATTTT
CDR3: CSVHGEDTQYF

size: .
J: TRBJ1-1
V: TRBV30
D: .
DNA: TGTGCCTGGAAGGCAGGGGACACTGAAGCTTTCTTT
CDR3: CAWKAGDTEAFF

size: few
J: TRBJ2-6
V: TRBV7-9
D: .
DNA: TGTGCCAGCAGCTTTTCCCCAGGGGCTGGGGCCAACGTCCTGACTTTC
CDR3: CASSFSPGAGANVLTF

size: .
J: TRBJ1-2
V: TRBV10-3
D: .
DNA: TGTGCCATCAGTGAGCTACAGAACTATGGCTACACCTTC
CDR3: CAISELQNYGYTF

size: .
J: TRBJ2-7
V: TRBV20-1
D: .
DNA: TGCAGTGCTATACTCGGTGATCCGGGATCCTACGAGCAGTACTTC
CDR3: CSAILGDPGSYEQYF

size: few
J: TRBJ2-7
V: TRBV30
D: .
DNA: TGTGCCTGGAGTATCCGCGGGTTATACGAGCAGTACTTC
CDR3: CAWSIRGLYEQYF

size: .
J: TRBJ2-5
V: TRBV5-1
D: TRBD2
DNA: TGCGCCAGCAGCCCGACTAGCGGGACTCAAGAGACCCAGTACTTC
CDR3: CASSPTSGTQETQYF

size: .
J: TRBJ1-1
V: TRBV5-1
D: TRBD1
DNA: TGCGCCAGCATCTCTGTGACAGGGGCCCCTGAAGCTTTCTTT
CDR3: CASISVTGAPEAFF

size: .
J: TRBJ2-3
V: TRBV7-2
D: TRBD2
DNA: TGTGCCAGCAGAAAAACTAGCGGGAGGGCCGGGACAGATACGCAGTATTTT
CDR3: CASRKTSGRAGTDTQYF

size: .
J: TRBJ1-6
V: TRBV2
D: TRBD1
DNA: TGTGCCAGCAGTGAACAGGGGGCGCAGACCCTCCACTTT
CDR3: CASSEQGAQTLHF

size: .
J: TRBJ2-7
V: TRBV29-1
D: TRBD1
DNA: TGCAGTGGGTTACAGGGGGCCACCACCTACAATGAGCAGTACTTC
CDR3: CSGLQGATTYNEQYF

size: few
J: TRBJ2-2
V: TRBV2
D: .
DNA: TGTGCCAGCAGAATAGCGGATAACACCGGGGAGCTGTTTTTT
CDR3: CASRIADNTGELFF

size: few
J: TRBJ2-4
V: TRBV20-1
D: .
DNA: TGCAGTGCTAGAGATCTCGCAGGGCCCAAAAACATTCAGTACTTC
CDR3: CSARDLAGPKNIQYF

size: .
J: TRBJ1-6
V: TRBV12-3/TRBV12-4
D: TRBD1
DNA: TGTGCCAGCAGCCGGACAGGGGCGACCTATAATTCACTCCTCCACTTT
CDR3: CASSRTGATYNSLLHF

size: .
J: TRBJ2-5
V: TRBV20-1
D: TRBD1
DNA: TGCAGTGCTAAAATGACAGGGATGTTAGAGACCCAGTACTTC
CDR3: CSAKMTGMLETQYF

size: .
J: TRBJ2-3
V: TRBV12-3/TRBV12-4
D: TRBD1
DNA: TGTGCCAGCAGTTTCCGGGACAGGGGACCAGATACGCAGTATTTT
CDR3: CASSFRDRGPDTQYF

size: .
J: TRBJ1-6
V: TRBV28
D: TRBD1
DNA: TGTGCCAGCATTGAAGGACAGGGGATGAGTTCACCCCTCCACTTT
CDR3: CASIEGQGMSSPLHF

size: few
J: TRBJ2-3
V: TRBV7-2
D: TRBD1
DNA: TGTGCCAGCAGCTTACCTCCCGGGACAGGGAGCACAGATACGCAGTATTTT
CDR3: CASSLPPGTGSTDTQYF

size: .
J: TRBJ1-2
V: TRBV7-2
D: .
DNA: TGTGCCAGCAGCTTACTAGTTAACTATGGCTACACCTTC
CDR3: CASSLLVNYGYTF

size: .
J: TRBJ1-4
V: TRBV7-2
D: TRBD1
DNA: TGTGCCAGCAGCCGTCGGACAGGGGAAACCCTTAATGAAAAACTGTTTTTT
CDR3: CASSRRTGETLNEKLFF

size: .
J: TRBJ2-1
V: TRBV11-1
D: TRBD1
DNA: TGTGCCAGCAGCTTAGGGGACAGGGATGATGAGCAGTTCTTC
CDR3: CASSLGDRDDEQFF

size: .
J: TRBJ2-5
V: TRBV7-9
D: TRBD2
DNA: TGTGCCAGCAGCCCCCGACATGGAATAGCGGGAAAGTCCGGTGAGCAGTACTTC
CDR3: CASSPRHGIAGKSGEQYF

size: .
J: TRBJ2-1
V: TRBV29-1
D: .
DNA: TGCAGCGTTGCGGAAACCGGGACCTACAATGAGCAGTTCTTC
CDR3: CSVAETGTYNEQFF

size: .
J: TRBJ2-1
V: TRBV7-2
D: TRBD2
DNA: TGTGCCAGCAGCTTAGAGGGGACTAGCGGGAGGTTTTACAATGAGCAGTTCTTC
CDR3: CASSLEGTSGRFYNEQFF

size: .
J: TRBJ2-4
V: TRBV20-1
D: TRBD1
DNA: TGCAGTGCTAGAGATCCGACAGGGAACATTCAGTACTTC
CDR3: CSARDPTGNIQYF

size: once
J: TRBJ2-1
V: TRBV7-2
D: TRBD1
DNA: TGTGCCAGCAGCCCCAGACAGGGTGGGCTACAGTTCTTC
CDR3: CASSPRQGGLQFF

size: few
J: TRBJ2-5
V: TRBV29-1
D: TRBD2
DNA: TGCAGCGTTGATCGGGCTAGCGGGTTGGGGACCCAGTACTTC
CDR3: CSVDRASGLGTQYF

size: few
J: TRBJ1-4
V: TRBV27
D: TRBD1
DNA: TGTGCCAGCCGGGACAGGGGGCGCGGGAGTGAAAAACTGTTTTTT
CDR3: CASRDRGRGSEKLFF

size: many
J: TRBJ2-1
V: TRBV18
D: TRBD1
DNA: TGTGCCAGCTCACTGGTAAGGGACAGCGCCCCATTGCAGTTCTTC
CDR3: CASSLVRDSAPLQFF

size: .
J: TRBJ2-7
V: TRBV25-1
D: .
DNA: TGTGCCAGCAGTGGGCGGACAGTACCCTACGAGCAGTACTTC
CDR3: CASSGRTVPYEQYF

size: few
J: TRBJ2-5
V: TRBV25-1
D: TRBD2
DNA: TGTGCCAGCAGCCGGAGGCTAGCGGGATCACAAGAGACCCAGTACTTC
CDR3: CASSRRLAGSQETQYF

size: .
J: TRBJ2-3
V: TRBV29-1
D: .
DNA: TGCAGCCTTCGGGACGGACGGGGCCTAGTCACAGATACGCAGTATTTT
CDR3: CSLRDGRGLVTDTQYF